The 3 T cell receptor beta chains below were found in one sample sequenced in a study of blood T cell repertoires in COVID-19. Here immunoSEQ multiplex PCR was the method, and the copy in TCRdb shows in-frame clones only, minus some. There are around 130,000 clones in the sample; approximately 86% occur only once, and about a sixth lies in the top ten. Source material: peripheral blood. These receptors all come from a woman between 50 and 59 years old who had recovered from COVID-19.

V is TRBV19 and J is TRBJ1-6, with 7 bases lining up with TRBD1. The V and J ends lost 5 bases and 7 bases, in that order; junction bases with no gene match: 8. CDR3 size: 15 residues. Germline V gene sequence: CDR1 LNHDA, CDR2 SQIVND (reference sequence). CDR3 nucleotide sequence: TGTGCCAGTAGTCACACAGGGGCAGGGAATTCACCCCTCCACTTT. It is translated as CASSHTGAGNSPLHF.

The rearrangement links TRBV11-2 to TRBJ2-3, with D possibly TRBD2 on 5 matching bases. The CDR3 consists of 13 residues. Germline lookup yields CDR1 SGHAT and CDR2 FQNNGV. The germline V and J ends were trimmed by 5 bases and 7 bases, with 13 bases remaining between them. The CDR3 sequence is CASSPDIANTQYF. DNA of the CDR3: TGTGCCAGCAGCCCCGATATAGCGAATACGCAGTATTTT. Looking up the rest from reference TRBV11-2 and TRBJ2-3 gives the full variable domain: EAGVAQSPRYKIIEKRQSVAFWCNPISGHATLYWYQQILGQGPKLLIQFQNNGVVDDSQLPKDRFSAERLKGVDSTLKIQPAKLEDSAVYLCASSPDIANTQYFGPGTRLTVL.

This chain's CDR3 is CASSPRENTEAFF. CDR3 DNA: TGTGCCAGCAGCCCCCGGGAGAACACTGAAGCTTTCTTT. The chain employs TRBV11-3 and TRBJ1-1, with D hard to call. Trimming pared 5 bases from V and 1 base from J, leaving 8 bases between. The CDR3 is made up of 13 amino acids. Germline assignment: CDR1 SGHNT and CDR2 YENEEA.